This TCR beta chain comes out of a study of response to subunit inactivated influenza vaccine. V lost 3 bases and J lost 3; bases outside the gene matches: 14. The CDR3 spans 18 residues. Germline CDR1 reads MGHRA; CDR2 reads YSYEKL. In this sample, this clonotype turned up a few times. The antigen is unknown. Study results and limitations: Few additional T cells are recruited per seasonal influenza vaccination, authors suggested.

TCRdb redid the calling of the RT-PCR reads with MiXCR, one entry per CDR3 protein. This sample carries approximately 530,000 distinct CDR3 sequences, 7.2% of them seen once, and the ten largest clones take around 14%. Specimen: PBMCs from blood, collected about 23 months after vaccination. This sequence was found in a man between 50 and 69 years old who received an inactivated influenza vaccine. This rearrangement joins TRBV4-1 to TRBJ1-1, with TRBD1 identical over 9 bases. CDR3 amino acids: CASSQALVGQGLDTEAFF. The DNA of the CDR3 is TGCGCCAGCAGCCAGGCCCTTGTTGGACAGGGGTTGGACACTGAAGCTTTCTTT.